This T cell receptor beta chain derives from a study of T cells in Graves' hyperthyroidism and ophthalmopathy. Over 18 months, lack of ophthalmopathy progression marked Graves' hyperthyroidism as stable. This clonotype was observed a single time. RNA transcripts provided the source from which TCR beta CDR3 regions were amplified. The TCR CDR3 first-round RT-PCR relied on the HTBI primer set. MiXCR, run by TCRdb on the multiplex PCR reads, gives a single entry per CDR3 protein. Of around 350,000 distinct CDR3 sequences listed, approximately 20% are singletons. Germline V gives CDR1 MNHNS, CDR2 SASEGT. With 6 bases removed from V and 9 bases from J, the gap between germline ends came to 9 bases. CDR3 length: 12 residues.

The source of this sequence is a woman between 18 and 29 years old with Graves' hyperthyroidism. The rearrangement uses TRBV6-1 and TRBJ1-6; D uncertain. Source material: blood. In DNA form, the CDR3 reads TGTGCCAGCAGCGAACGGAGTTCACCCCTCCACTTT. Protein sequence: CASSERSSPLHF.